What follows are 14 T cell receptor beta chains derived from one specimen sequenced in a study of cytotoxic CD8 clonotypes in ibrutinib-treated CLL. The table came from immunoSEQ multiplex PCR; TCRdb's copy has only in-frame clones and leaves some out. Found here are approximately 170,000 clones, more than 70% of them singletons; the top ten hold over 2.5%. The sample was PBMCs, taken at disease progression, from a patient treated with ibrutinib. These receptors all stem from a human donor with chronic lymphocytic leukemia.

This rearrangement joins TRBV18 to TRBJ2-1; no definite D call. This CDR3 spans 13 amino acids. Germline assignment: CDR1 KGHSH and CDR2 LQKENI. V gave up 3 bases and J gave up 6 bases, with 9 bases separating them. CDR3 amino acids: CASSPIVGNEQFF. CDR3 in DNA: TGTGCCAGCTCACCTATCGTGGGCAATGAGCAGTTCTTC.

This rearrangement joins TRBV6-4 to TRBJ1-5; 7 positions match TRBD1. This CDR3 region has 14 residues. The J segment lost 2 bases and the V segment lost 5 bases, leaving 3 bases of the junction unmatched. The V gene's germline CDR1 is MRHNA and CDR2 SNTAGT. CDR3 coding DNA: TGTGCCAGCAGTCCCGACAGGGGCAATCAGCCCCAGCATTTT. Residues: CASSPDRGNQPQHF.

The chain combines TRBV7-3 with TRBJ1-1; no reliable D call. The V and J ends lost 1 base and 6 bases respectively, with 9 bases between them. Germline V gives CDR1 SGHTA, CDR2 FQGTGA. The CDR3 length is 13 residues. The CDR3 sequence: CASSLSRGAEAFF. The DNA of the CDR3 is TGTGCCAGCAGCTTAAGTCGGGGAGCTGAAGCTTTCTTT. Full variable domain (missing parts from reference TRBV7-3 and TRBJ1-1): GAGVSQTPSNKVTEKGKYVELRCDPISGHTALYWYRQSLGQGPEFLIYFQGTGAADDSGLPNDRFFAVRPEGSVSTLKIQRTERGDSAVYLCASSLSRGAEAFFGQGTRLTVV.

The chain employs TRBV30 and TRBJ2-3, with D uncertain. The CDR3 runs 15 residues. V lost 4 bases, J lost 4 bases, and 18 bases lay in between. CDR1 and CDR2 from the germline V gene are GTSNPN and SVGIG (reference sequence). The CDR3 region has the DNA TGTGCCTGGAACCTCGGACCTACGATCGCAGATACGCAGTATTTT. This encodes CAWNLGPTIADTQYF.

The chain uses TRBV19 and TRBJ2-6; the D is unclear. The germline gives CDR1 LNHDA, CDR2 SQIVND (reference sequence). There are 15 residues in the CDR3. Trimming took off 2 bases at V and 2 bases at J, with 7 bases between the two ends. CDR3 amino acids: CASSISSTGANVLTF. The CDR3, as DNA: TGTGCCAGTAGTATAAGCTCCACTGGGGCCAACGTCCTGACTTTC.

The chain joins TRBV29-1 to TRBJ1-5; 9 positions agree with TRBD1. Per germline, CDR1 SQVTM and CDR2 ANQGSEA. The CDR3 extends over 12 amino acids. V shed 7 bases, J shed 4 bases, and the junction held 2 bases outside the gene matches. The CDR3 DNA follows: TGCAGCGCAGGGACAGGGAATCAGCCCCAGCATTTT. Translation: CSAGTGNQPQHF.

The chain combines TRBV11-2 with TRBJ2-1; D is ambiguous. V was shortened by 1 base and J by 0 bases, with 13 bases between the two germline ends. This CDR3 spans 17 amino acids. The germline V gene has CDR1 SGHAT and CDR2 FQNNGV. The CDR3 region is CASSLAAAVSSYNEQFF. CDR3 bases: TGTGCCAGCAGCTTAGCAGCCGCGGTAAGCTCCTACAATGAGCAGTTCTTC.

The rearrangement joins TRBV6-5 to TRBJ2-1; 8 bases line up with TRBD2. In germline, CDR1 is MNHEY, CDR2 SVGAGI. The CDR3 has 15 amino acids. Trimming cost V 0 bases and J 7 bases; bases outside gene matches: 5. Written as DNA, the CDR3 is TGTGCCAGCAGTTACTCGGCTAGCGGGCATAATGAGCAGTTCTTC. Its protein product is CASSYSASGHNEQFF.

The chain carries TRBV6-6 and TRBJ2-1; D may match TRBD1 or TRBD2 (5 bases each). Germline V CDR1 and CDR2: MNHNY, SVGAGI (reference sequence). V was trimmed by 4 bases and J by 9 bases, leaving 16 bases between them. The CDR3 contains 14 residues. CDR3 protein: CASSSPGRRPEQFF. The CDR3 bases are TGTGCCAGCAGTTCACCGGGACGCCGCCCTGAGCAGTTCTTC.

There are a few counts of this clone. The rearrangement joins TRBV7-6 to TRBJ1-3; possibly TRBD1 for D (5 bases). In germline, CDR1 is SGHVS, CDR2 FNYEAQ. The CDR3 length is 16 residues. V was cut by 5 bases and J by 2 bases, with 16 bases left in between. The DNA of the CDR3 is TGTGCCAGCAGCAAGGCCAGGGACTGGGCTGGAAACACCATATATTTT. It codes for CASSKARDWAGNTIYF. The entire variable domain, with the rest obtained from reference TRBV7-6 and TRBJ1-3, is as follows: GAGVSQSPRYKVTKRGQDVALRCDPISGHVSLYWYRQALGQGPEFLTYFNYEAQQDKSGLPNDRFSAERPEGSISTLTIQRTEQRDSAMYRCASSKARDWAGNTIYFGEGSWLTVV.

V gene TRBV11-2 combines with J gene TRBJ2-7; TRBD2 agrees at 7 bases. The CDR3 has 15 residues. Germline CDR1 reads SGHAT; CDR2 reads FQNNGV. J lost 4 bases, V lost 6 bases, and 12 bases had no gene match. The CDR3 DNA is TGTGCCAGCAGGGAAGTGGGGGGGAGCGGTTACGAGCAGTACTTC. This codes for CASREVGGSGYEQYF. The full variable domain, in which reference TRBV11-2 and TRBJ2-7 provide the parts outside the CDR3, is EAGVAQSPRYKIIEKRQSVAFWCNPISGHATLYWYQQILGQGPKLLIQFQNNGVVDDSQLPKDRFSAERLKGVDSTLKIQPAKLEDSAVYLCASREVGGSGYEQYFGPGTRLTVT.

This chain joins TRBV6-5 and TRBJ2-7, with TRBD2 identical over 10 bases. Germline CDR1 MNHEY, CDR2 SVGAGI. The CDR3 contains 13 residues. The junction had 3 bases not matched to a gene; V was cut back by 7 bases and J by 3 bases. CDR3 nucleotide sequence: TGTGCCAGCAAGCGGGAGGGCCTCTACGAGCAGTACTTC. This sequence encodes CASKREGLYEQYF.

This clone was seen just once. The chain is built from TRBV7-2 and TRBJ1-4; a possible D gene is TRBD1 (6 bases). CDR1 is SGHTA, CDR2 FQGNSA, per germline. V lost 5 bases and J 6 bases, leaving 13 bases between the germline ends. CDR3 length: 14 residues. CDR3 bases: TGTGCCAGCAGCCTCCGGGGGCAAGATGAAAAACTGTTTTTT. Amino acids: CASSLRGQDEKLFF.

The chain combines TRBV9 with TRBJ2-2, with 8 bases identical to TRBD1. V was pared by 4 bases and J by 4 bases, with 6 bases of the junction left unmatched. Germline V gene sequence: CDR1 SGDLS, CDR2 YYNGEE. The CDR3 sequence is 15 residues long. CDR3 nucleotides: TGTGCCAGCAGCATTGGACAGGGTAGCACCGGGGAGCTGTTTTTT. This encodes CASSIGQGSTGELFF.